This T cell receptor beta chain is from a study of blood T cells in healthy people across ages. Germline V gives CDR1 SQVTM, CDR2 ANQGSEA. The length of the CDR3 is 14 residues. Trimming left V 5 bases short and J 0 bases short, with 11 bases between. Through a sample-barcoded 5' primer and a J-beta primer mix, a second PCR was run for 7 to 11 cycles. TCRdb re-called the 5' RACE reads through MiXCR, storing one row per CDR3 protein. The sample contains about 1 million distinct CDR3 sequences, 25% of which appear only once. This sample also belongs to another study, concerning T cells of mothers and their children. That work states: Mothers yielded over 10 million CDR3 reads, children some 3 million each.

The TCR was taken from a girl aged 2 to 9 in good health. The chain carries TRBV29-1 and TRBJ2-1; D unclear. Input material: blood. The CDR3 DNA reads as TGCAGCGTTATTTGGGCGAGCTCCTACAATGAGCAGTTCTTC. Translated: CSVIWASSYNEQFF.